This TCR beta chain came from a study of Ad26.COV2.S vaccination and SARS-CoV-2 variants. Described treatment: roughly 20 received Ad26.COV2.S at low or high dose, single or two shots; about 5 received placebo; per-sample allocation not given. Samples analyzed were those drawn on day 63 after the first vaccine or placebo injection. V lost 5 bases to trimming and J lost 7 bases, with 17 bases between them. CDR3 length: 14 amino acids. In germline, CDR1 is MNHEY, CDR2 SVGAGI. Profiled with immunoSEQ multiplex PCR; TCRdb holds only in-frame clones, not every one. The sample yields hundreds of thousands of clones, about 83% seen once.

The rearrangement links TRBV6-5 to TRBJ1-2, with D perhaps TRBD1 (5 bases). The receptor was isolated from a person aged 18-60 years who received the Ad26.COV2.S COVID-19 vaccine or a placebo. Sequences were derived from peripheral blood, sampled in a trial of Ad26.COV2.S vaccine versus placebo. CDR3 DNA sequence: TGTGCCAGCAGTCGAACGGGGGGACGGAGTGGCTACACCTTC. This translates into CASSRTGGRSGYTF.